This entry lists 22 T cell receptor beta chains sequenced from one sample in a study of Ad26.COV2.S vaccination and SARS-CoV-2 variants. This table comes from immunoSEQ multiplex PCR, and its TCRdb copy is limited to in-frame clones, with some not included. The sample holds roughly 300,000 clones, about 88% seen once. The treatment: around 19 received Ad26.COV2.S at low or high dose, single or two shots; roughly five received placebo; per-sample allocation not given. Specimens were obtained on day 63 following the first vaccine or placebo injection. This specimen consisted of peripheral blood, obtained in a trial of Ad26.COV2.S vaccine versus placebo. The source of these receptors is a person between 18 and 65 years old who received the Ad26.COV2.S COVID-19 vaccine or a placebo.

This sequence joins TRBV30 and TRBJ2-7; a weak D match, TRBD1 (6 bases). Germline-derived CDR1 and CDR2 are GTSNPN and SVGIG (reference sequence). The CDR3 sequence is 13 residues long. V lost 0 bases and J 4 bases, leaving 10 bases between the germline ends. The CDR3 bases are TGTGCCTGGAGTGTGGGGGCCGGGTACGAGCAGTACTTC. Translated, it gives CAWSVGAGYEQYF.

This rearrangement joins TRBV13 to TRBJ1-1; the D is unclear. The germline gives CDR1 PRHDT, CDR2 FYEKMQ (reference sequence). The CDR3 has 12 residues. The V and J ends lost 4 bases and 3 bases respectively, with 6 bases between them. The CDR3: CASSSADTEAFF. DNA for the CDR3: TGTGCCAGCAGCTCCGCGGACACTGAAGCTTTCTTT.

The chain combines TRBV6-4 with TRBJ2-2; D gene uncertain. With 3 bases removed from V and 4 bases from J, the gap between germline ends came to 9 bases. CDR3 length: 14 residues. CDR1 and CDR2 from the germline V gene are MRHNA and SNTAGT. Written as DNA, the CDR3 is TGTGCCAGCAGTGAGGTGGCCTTCACCGGGGAGCTGTTTTTT. Translated: CASSEVAFTGELFF.

This clone has a handful of counts. V usage is TRBV19 and J usage is TRBJ2-2; the match to TRBD1 covers 8 bases. This CDR3 is 16 amino acids long. From germline, CDR1 is LNHDA and CDR2 SQIVND (reference sequence). V lost 4 bases, J lost 6 bases, and 10 bases stayed unmatched. The CDR3 sequence is CASSTRTGNGPGELFF. The DNA for the CDR3 is TGTGCCAGTAGTACTAGGACAGGGAACGGGCCCGGGGAGCTGTTTTTT.

V is TRBV5-1 and J is TRBJ1-1; D gene uncertain. Trimming cost V 3 bases and J 5 bases, with 11 bases left between them. Germline V CDR1 and CDR2: SGHRS, YFSETQ. The CDR3 loop spans 13 amino acids. Here the CDR3 reads CASSSAGLTEAFF. Written as DNA, the CDR3 is TGCGCCAGCAGCTCGGCAGGCCTAACTGAAGCTTTCTTT.

As for this clone: The same CDR3 also results from other DNA sequences found in this sample. The CDR3 nucleotides are TGTGCCAGCAGTCCAGGGGGCTATGGCTACACCTTC. Translated, it gives CASSPGGYGYTF. The chain is built from TRBV7-9 and TRBJ1-2; 7 bases agree with TRBD1. CDR1 is SEHNR and CDR2 is FQNEAQ in the germline V gene (reference sequence). The CDR3 has 12 amino acids. Trimming took 6 bases from V and 4 from J; bases not matched to a gene: 2. The variable domain in full, with the rest retrieved from reference TRBV7-9 and TRBJ1-2, is DTGVSQNPRHKITKRGQNVTFRCDPISEHNRLYWYRQTLGQGPEFLTYFQNEAQLEKSRLLSDRFSAERPKGSFSTLEIQRTEQGDSAMYLCASSPGGYGYTFGSGTRLTVV.

The chain uses TRBV4-1 and TRBJ1-1; D perhaps matches TRBD1 (5 bases). The V and J ends lost 3 bases and 1 base respectively, with 12 bases between them. The CDR3 is 15 amino acids. Germline V gene lookup returns CDR1 MGHRA and CDR2 YSYEKL. The CDR3 DNA reads TGCGCCAGCAGCCATATGGGAACAGGGAACACTGAAGCTTTCTTT. This translates into CASSHMGTGNTEAFF.

The J gene is TRBJ2-7, the V gene TRBV6-6; D not certain. There are 14 residues in the CDR3. Germline V gives CDR1 MNHNY, CDR2 SVGAGI (reference sequence). V lost 4 bases and J 5 bases, leaving 15 bases between the germline ends. In DNA form, the CDR3 reads TGTGCCAGCAGTTTGCCAGGCCAATCCGACGAGCAGTACTTC. This gives the protein CASSLPGQSDEQYF.

The chain is built from TRBV18 and TRBJ1-2; 7 positions match TRBD1. V lost 6 bases and J lost 3; bases outside the gene matches: 10. The CDR3 runs to 15 residues. CDR1 KGHSH and CDR2 LQKENI come from the germline V gene. CDR3 nucleotide sequence: TGTGCCAGCTCTCAACTTCGGGGGACAGACTATGGCTACACCTTC. Translated: CASSQLRGTDYGYTF. Filled out from reference TRBV18 and TRBJ1-2, the complete variable domain reads NAGVMQNPRHLVRRRGQEARLRCSPMKGHSHVYWYRQLPEEGLKFMVYLQKENIIDESGMPKERFSAEFPKEGPSILRIQQVVRGDSAAYFCASSQLRGTDYGYTFGSGTRLTVV.

Worth noting for this clone: The sample contains more than one DNA sequence encoding this CDR3. This chain joins TRBV6-4 and TRBJ1-6; 9 bases line up with TRBD1. The V segment lost 4 bases and the J segment 7 bases; nucleotides outside the gene matches: 2. The CDR3 contains 14 residues. CDR1 and CDR2 from the germline V gene are MRHNA and SNTAGT. Here the CDR3 reads CASSAGQGNSPLHF. CDR3 coding DNA: TGTGCCAGCAGTGCGGGACAGGGCAATTCACCCCTCCACTTT.

The chain employs TRBV9 and TRBJ2-1; TRBD1 matches at 9 bases. The V segment lost 6 bases and the J segment 4 bases; nucleotides outside the gene matches: 5. Germline V gives CDR1 SGDLS, CDR2 YYNGEE. The CDR3 loop spans 14 amino acids. The CDR3 region has the DNA TGTGCCAGCACCAGACAGGGGGGTTACAATGAGCAGTTCTTC. Translated: CASTRQGGYNEQFF.

The chain joins TRBV18 to TRBJ1-6; D is undetermined. Between the trimmed V and J ends, which lost 2 bases and 17 bases, there was a span of 25 bases. Per germline, CDR1 KGHSH and CDR2 LQKENI. This CDR3 has 16 residues. The CDR3 loop is CASSPSAGPAMRAIHF. The DNA for the CDR3 is TGTGCCAGCTCACCATCGGCAGGCCCGGCTATGAGGGCCATCCACTTT.

The chain combines TRBV19 with TRBJ2-7; 9 nucleotides agree with TRBD1. This CDR3 contains 14 residues. Germline V gene data show CDR1 as LNHDA and CDR2 as SQIVND (reference sequence). V trimming: 6 bases; J trimming: 6 bases; junction bases outside the gene matches: 9. The CDR3 region is CASSWGQGLTEQYF. CDR3 DNA: TGTGCCAGTAGCTGGGGACAGGGATTGACCGAGCAGTACTTC.

This sequence joins TRBV7-9 and TRBJ2-1, with D perhaps matching TRBD1 (5 bases). There are 16 residues in the CDR3. Deletions cut 5 bases from V and 4 bases from J, with 18 bases between. Germline V lookup: CDR1 SEHNR, CDR2 FQNEAQ (reference sequence). The CDR3 loop is CASSAPTDILYNEQFF. The CDR3 coding sequence is TGTGCCAGCAGCGCCCCGACGGACATACTTTACAATGAGCAGTTCTTC.

CDR3 sequence (DNA): TGCGCCAGCAGCTTGGGGAGCGGGGGCTCCTACAATGAGCAGTTCTTC. Translated, it gives CASSLGSGGSYNEQFF. The rearrangement joins TRBV5-1 to TRBJ2-1, with 8 bases aligning to TRBD2. The CDR3 consists of 16 residues. The V gene's germline CDR1 is SGHRS and CDR2 YFSETQ. Germline trimming cut 0 bases from V and 0 bases from J; bases unmatched to any gene: 2.

This clone was counted once. This rearrangement joins TRBV5-1 to TRBJ2-7; D possibly corresponds to TRBD2 (6 bases). Germline CDR1 reads SGHRS; CDR2 reads YFSETQ. Trimming pared 4 bases from V and 2 bases from J, leaving 16 bases between. The CDR3 totals 15 residues. The CDR3 coding sequence is TGCGCCAGCAGCCCCCTGGCTAGCGCAGCCTACGAGCAGTACTTC. Protein sequence: CASSPLASAAYEQYF.

This clone was seen just once. The J gene is TRBJ2-3, the V gene TRBV11-3, with 9 bases identical to TRBD2. V lost 1 base to trimming and J lost 4 bases; unmatched junction nucleotides: 9. The CDR3 extends over 17 amino acids. The germline CDR1 and CDR2 sequences are SGHNT and YENEEA. The CDR3 is CASSLGSGSGGADTQYF. Here the CDR3 DNA reads TGTGCCAGCAGCTTAGGTAGCGGGAGTGGTGGGGCAGATACGCAGTATTTT.

The chain employs TRBV19 and TRBJ2-5; a possible D gene is TRBD2 (7 bases). This CDR3 comprises 14 residues. The germline V and J ends were trimmed by 6 bases and 3 bases, with 14 bases remaining between them. Germline CDR1 reads LNHDA; CDR2 reads SQIVND (reference sequence). CDR3 coding DNA: TGTGCCAGTAGGAGTCGGGGGGCAGAAGAGACCCAGTACTTC. This sequence encodes CASRSRGAEETQYF.

This sequence joins TRBV9 and TRBJ2-1; D is undetermined. V lost 4 bases to trimming and J lost 6 bases, with 8 bases between them. The CDR3 extends over 12 amino acids. Germline values: CDR1 SGDLS, CDR2 YYNGEE. In DNA, the CDR3 is TGTGCCAGCAGCACCTCTCTCAATGAGCAGTTCTTC. Its translation is CASSTSLNEQFF.

About this clone itself: The same CDR3 arises from other DNA sequences in this sample as well. This chain uses TRBV19 with TRBJ1-1; tentatively, D is TRBD1 (6 bases). Germline V gives CDR1 LNHDA, CDR2 SQIVND (reference sequence). CDR3 length: 13 amino acids. V dropped 6 bases and J dropped 1 base, with 9 bases sitting between them. The CDR3 loop is CASSMGQNTEAFF. The CDR3 region has the DNA TGTGCCAGTAGCATGGGACAGAACACTGAAGCTTTCTTT.

The V gene is TRBV19, the J gene TRBJ2-5, with TRBD2 matching over 7 bases. The CDR3 contains 13 residues. With V trimmed by 4 bases and J by 5 bases, 4 bases remained unmatched. The germline gives CDR1 LNHDA, CDR2 SQIVND (reference sequence). The CDR3 DNA reads TGTGCCAGTAGTAGTAGCGGGCGGGAGACCCAGTACTTC. Translated, it gives CASSSSGRETQYF.

This sequence joins TRBV30 and TRBJ1-1; tentative D call: TRBD1 (5 bases). CDR3 length: 13 residues. V shed 5 bases and J shed 10 bases, with 20 bases lying between them. Germline CDR1 GTSNPN, CDR2 SVGIG (reference sequence). CDR3 in amino acids: CAWQPGFANGAFF. CDR3 nucleotides: TGTGCCTGGCAGCCAGGGTTCGCGAATGGAGCTTTCTTT.